These 29 T cell receptor beta chains were all obtained from the same sample, sequenced in a study of CD8+CD57+ T cells in acquired aplastic anemia. Patients chosen for sequencing had CD8+CD57+ cells that had expanded, as shown by flow cytometry. According to the study, genomic DNA was the template for TCR beta VDJ and CDR3 profiling. TCRdb used MiXCR to reprocess the reads, holding one entry per CDR3 protein. The table has 220,000 or so distinct CDR3 sequences, over 55% seen once. The material sequenced was sorted CD4+, CD8+, or CD8+CD57+ T cells (not recorded which) from PBMCs. These receptors came from a human donor with aplastic anemia.

The gene calls are TRBV5-1 and TRBJ2-7; 7 bases match TRBD2. The J call could be wrong; TRBJ2-1 is a better fit for the DNA end. Germline V gene lookup returns CDR1 SGHRS and CDR2 YFSETQ. There are 15 residues in the CDR3. The CDR3 bases are TGCGCCAGCACCCCAAGCGGGGCCGTTGGGAATGAGCAGTTCTTC. Protein product: CASTPSGAVGNEQFF.

The genes are TRBV18 and TRBJ1-6, with D possibly being TRBD1 (6 bases). The V end was cut by 1 base, the J end by 7 bases, with 11 bases between. CDR1 is KGHSH and CDR2 is LQKENI in the germline V gene. The CDR3 contains 15 residues. The CDR3 sequence is CASSPLGGSNSPLHF. As DNA, the CDR3 is TGTGCCAGCTCACCACTAGGGGGGAGCAATTCACCCCTCCACTTT.

The V and J genes are TRBV2 and TRBJ2-2, with D possibly being TRBD1 (5 bases). This CDR3 has 14 residues. Germline values: CDR1 SNHLY, CDR2 FYNNEI. The V end was cut by 6 bases, the J end by 1 base, with 9 bases between. For the CDR3, the DNA is TGTGCCAGCAGCTCCAGGGAGAACACCGGGGAGCTGTTTTTT. Its translation: CASSSRENTGELFF.

The rearrangement uses TRBV4-1 and TRBJ2-7; 9 nucleotides match TRBD1. Germline V lookup: CDR1 MGHRA, CDR2 YSYEKL. V dropped 2 bases and J dropped 3; count of bases not matched to a gene: 8. The CDR3 contains 16 residues. The CDR3 region is CASSQMPGQGDYEQYF. The CDR3 DNA reads as TGCGCCAGCAGCCAAATGCCGGGACAGGGCGACTACGAGCAGTACTTC.

The chain has TRBV7-3 and TRBJ1-3; no clear D. The V and J ends lost 11 bases and 2 bases respectively, with 13 bases between them. The CDR3 consists of 13 residues. Germline V gives CDR1 SGHTA, CDR2 FQGTGA. The CDR3 protein is CAGVPGTGNTIYF. CDR3 nucleotide sequence: TGTGCCGGCGTTCCCGGGACTGGAAACACCATATATTTT.

This chain links TRBV20-1 with TRBJ2-7, with TRBD1 matching over 9 bases. Trimming cost V 5 bases and J 7 bases; bases outside gene matches: 9. CDR1 is DFQATT and CDR2 is SNEGSKA in the germline V gene (reference sequence). This CDR3 is 13 amino acids long. CDR3 sequence (DNA): TGCAGTGCTTACGGACAGGGGACCTTGGAGCAGTACTTC. This sequence encodes CSAYGQGTLEQYF.

The genes are TRBV10-3 and TRBJ2-6, with D maybe TRBD1 (6 bases). This CDR3 has 17 amino acids. Deletions cut 0 bases from V and 2 bases from J, with 11 bases between. Per germline, CDR1 ENHRY and CDR2 SYGVKD. CDR3 sequence (DNA): TGTGCCATCAGTGAGTCCAGGACAGTAACTGGGGCCAACGTCCTGACTTTC. The encoded protein is CAISESRTVTGANVLTF.

The chain recombines TRBV24-1 with TRBJ2-1; 8 bases agree with TRBD1. Per the germline V gene, CDR1 is KGHDR and CDR2 is SFDVKD. The length of the CDR3 is 16 residues. Unmatched junction bases numbered 9, after V lost 4 bases and J lost 5 bases. CDR3 region: CATSDRGSGQDNEQFF. As DNA, the CDR3 is TGTGCCACCAGTGACCGAGGTTCGGGACAGGACAATGAGCAGTTCTTC.

The chain employs TRBV5-1 and TRBJ2-1, with D tentatively TRBD1 (6 bases). The CDR3 has 14 amino acids. Germline V gives CDR1 SGHRS, CDR2 YFSETQ. Trimming cost V 3 bases and J 5 bases, with 12 bases left between them. CDR3 bases: TGCGCCAGCAGCTCCAGACAGGCTAACAATGAGCAGTTCTTC. This codes for CASSSRQANNEQFF.

This clonotype came up a few times. Just one base apart from a much larger clone, this may be a read error. This CDR3 is missing its conserved last phenylalanine or tryptophan, likely due to a read error. The rearrangement uses TRBV4-2 and TRBJ2-2, with D perhaps matching TRBD1 or TRBD2 (5 bases each). This CDR3 spans 16 amino acids. The ends were cut back, 1 base at V and 0 bases at J, with 9 bases in the middle. Germline V gene data show CDR1 as LGHNA and CDR2 as YNFKEQ. CDR3 residues: CASSQGGSANTGELFL. In DNA form, the CDR3 reads TGTGCCAGCAGCCAAGGGGGGAGCGCGAACACCGGGGAGCTGTTTCTT.

The chain uses TRBV7-9 and TRBJ1-2; 9 nucleotides align to TRBD1. V lost 6 bases to trimming and J lost 8 bases; unmatched junction nucleotides: 13. In germline, CDR1 is SEHNR, CDR2 FQNEAQ (reference sequence). There are 15 residues in the CDR3. CDR3: CASSRTGTGIWGYTF. The CDR3 coding sequence is TGTGCCAGCAGTCGAACCGGGACAGGGATTTGGGGCTACACCTTC.

The rearrangement joins TRBV7-9 to TRBJ1-5; D uncertain. The V gene's germline CDR1 is SEHNR and CDR2 FQNEAQ (reference sequence). The length of the CDR3 is 14 residues. The V and J ends lost 3 bases and 0 bases respectively, with 6 bases between them. The DNA of the CDR3 is TGTGCCAGCAGCTTGGCGGTTAGCAATCAGCCCCAGCATTTT. Translation: CASSLAVSNQPQHF.

At least ten counts were recorded for this clonotype. The V call is TRBV27, the J call TRBJ1-4, with 7 bases identical to TRBD1. Germline assignment: CDR1 MNHEY and CDR2 SMNVEV (reference sequence). This CDR3 is built from 14 residues. V lost 6 bases, J lost 2 bases, and 3 bases stayed unmatched. The CDR3 DNA sequence: TGTGCCAGCAGCCTGGGACAGACTAATGAAAAACTGTTTTTT. This encodes CASSLGQTNEKLFF.

The chain has TRBV7-8 and TRBJ1-4, with 10 bases that match TRBD1. Germline V gives CDR1 SGHVS, CDR2 FQNEAQ. The V segment lost 1 base and the J segment 13 bases; nucleotides outside the gene matches: 6. The CDR3 totals 14 residues. The CDR3 DNA is TGTGCCAGCAGCTTAGGGGACAGGGGCCACGGACTGTTTTTT. Residues: CASSLGDRGHGLFF.

The chain uses TRBV29-1 and TRBJ2-5, with 10 nucleotides matching TRBD2. The CDR3 sequence is 14 residues long. The V gene's germline CDR1 is SQVTM and CDR2 ANQGSEA. The trim removed 4 bases at V and 5 bases at J, leaving 7 bases unmatched. The CDR3 region has the DNA TGCAGCGTTGCAAGCGGGGGGGCCGACGAGACCCAGTACTTC. Amino acids: CSVASGGADETQYF.

This clonotype showed up many times. The chain carries TRBV7-9 and TRBJ1-1; the D is unclear. Germline V CDR1 and CDR2: SEHNR, FQNEAQ (reference sequence). V was pared by 5 bases and J by 4 bases, with 11 bases between. The CDR3 spans 13 residues. CDR3 nucleotide sequence: TGTGCCAGCAGCCCCCCCAGCTCCACTGAAGCTTTCTTT. Amino acids: CASSPPSSTEAFF.

The chain has TRBV10-3 and TRBJ2-1; 8 nucleotides match TRBD2. V lost 9 bases and J lost 5; bases outside the gene matches: 6. There are 13 residues in the CDR3. Germline V CDR1 and CDR2: ENHRY, SYGVKD. The CDR3 sequence is CAIEREKHNEQFF. CDR3 in DNA: TGTGCCATAGAGCGGGAGAAGCACAATGAGCAGTTCTTC.

A few counts support this clonotype. The rearrangement uses TRBV24-1 and TRBJ2-5; a possible D gene is TRBD1 (6 bases). The CDR3 sequence is 14 residues long. V was pared by 4 bases and J by 4 bases, with 12 bases between. CDR1 is KGHDR, CDR2 SFDVKD, per germline. The CDR3 DNA is TGTGCCACCAGTGACCCCGGCAGGGGAGAGACCCAGTACTTC. Protein: CATSDPGRGETQYF.

The chain carries TRBV6-5 and TRBJ2-7; either TRBD1 or TRBD2 may fit D (6 bases each). Trimming took 3 bases from V and 6 from J, leaving 15 bases between them. The CDR3 totals 14 residues. Germline assignment: CDR1 MNHEY and CDR2 SVGAGI. DNA of the CDR3: TGTGCCAGCAGTTATCATCCAGGAGGGGGCGAGCAGTACTTC. It is translated as CASSYHPGGGEQYF.

This clonotype showed up many times. This chain joins TRBV6-5 and TRBJ1-4; tentatively, D is TRBD1 (6 bases). The ends were cut back, 6 bases at V and 3 bases at J, with 14 bases in the middle. The CDR3 loop spans 15 amino acids. Germline CDR1 is MNHEY and CDR2 is SVGAGI. The CDR3 is CASSSQGLSNEKLFF. Written as DNA, the CDR3 is TGTGCCAGCAGCTCCCAGGGGTTATCTAATGAAAAACTGTTTTTT.

The rearrangement links TRBV20-1 to TRBJ1-5; 7 bases match TRBD1. After removal of 3 bases from V and 8 bases from J, the junction contained 7 bases not matched to a gene. The germline V gene has CDR1 DFQATT and CDR2 SNEGSKA (reference sequence). The CDR3 contains 13 residues. CDR3 in amino acids: CSASPDRLEPQHF. The CDR3 nucleotides are TGCAGTGCTAGCCCGGACAGGTTGGAGCCCCAGCATTTT.

As regards this clonotype: The junction does not match germline at one end; this may be a read error. This chain connects TRBV7-3 to TRBJ2-2; 8 nucleotides match TRBD2. Germline lookup yields CDR1 SGHTA and CDR2 FQGTGA. The CDR3 consists of 18 residues. In DNA, the CDR3 is TGTGCCGGCAGCGTAGAGGGGCGGGGGGACCAGAACACCGGGGAGCTGTTTTTT. It translates to CAGSVEGRGDQNTGELFF. The complete variable domain, with remaining parts taken from reference TRBV7-3 and TRBJ2-2, reads GAGVSQTPSNKVTEKGKYVELRCDPISGHTALYWYRQSLGQGPEFLIYFQGTGAADDSGLPNDRFFAVRPEGSVSTLKIQRTERGDSAVYLCAGSVEGRGDQNTGELFFGEGSRLTVL.

The rearrangement links TRBV15 to TRBJ2-7; D uncertain. V dropped 1 base and J dropped 1 base, with 11 bases sitting between them. Germline loops: CDR1 LNHNV, CDR2 YYDKDF (reference sequence). The CDR3 runs to 15 residues. The DNA for the CDR3 is TGTGCCACCAGCAGAGCTCTGGGCTCTTCCTACGAGCAGTACTTC. Its protein product is CATSRALGSSYEQYF. The complete variable domain, with remaining parts taken from reference TRBV15 and TRBJ2-7, reads DAMVIQNPRYQVTQFGKPVTLSCSQTLNHNVMYWYQQKSSQAPKLLFHYYDKDFNNEADTPDNFQSRRPNTSFCFLDIRSPGLGDTAMYLCATSRALGSSYEQYFGPGTRLTVT.

The chain combines TRBV24-1 with TRBJ2-2; 12 nucleotides line up with TRBD2. Losses at the gene ends were 7 bases for V and 6 bases for J; bases not matched to a gene: 8. The CDR3 has 16 amino acids. Germline assignment: CDR1 KGHDR and CDR2 SFDVKD. The CDR3 bases are TGTGCCACCAGCACCCGGACTAGCGGGGTGTCCGGGGAGCTGTTTTTT. Translating it yields CATSTRTSGVSGELFF.

This clonotype was detected many times. The CDR3 here is CASSFYSGGDEQFF. The CDR3 bases are TGTGCCAGCAGCTTCTATAGCGGGGGGGATGAGCAGTTCTTC. The V and J genes are TRBV13 and TRBJ2-1; 11 bases map to TRBD2. Germline values: CDR1 PRHDT, CDR2 FYEKMQ (reference sequence). This CDR3 is 14 amino acids long. The J segment lost 8 bases and the V segment lost 3 bases, leaving 3 bases of the junction unmatched.

The chain is built from TRBV20-1 and TRBJ1-5, with D maybe TRBD1 (6 bases). Trimming left V 6 bases short and J 0 bases short, with 9 bases between. The CDR3 has 13 amino acids. Germline V CDR1 and CDR2: DFQATT, SNEGSKA (reference sequence). The CDR3 DNA is TGCAGTGCCGGGACATTTAGCAATCAGCCCCAGCATTTT. It yields the protein CSAGTFSNQPQHF.

The chain links TRBV20-1 to TRBJ2-3, with a tentative D call TRBD1 (5 bases). The CDR3 is 16 amino acids. In germline, CDR1 is DFQATT, CDR2 SNEGSKA (reference sequence). Trimming took off 1 base at V and 0 bases at J, with 14 bases between the two ends. The CDR3 DNA follows: TGCAGTGCTAGAGGTTCACAGGCCACTAGCACAGATACGCAGTATTTT. Its translation is CSARGSQATSTDTQYF.

The chain combines TRBV25-1 with TRBJ1-2; D remains unclear. This CDR3 comprises 15 residues. V dropped 2 bases and J dropped 5 bases, with 15 bases sitting between them. Germline V CDR1 and CDR2: MGHDK, SYGVNS. In DNA form, the CDR3 reads TGTGCCAGCAGTGAAGGGCTGGGCGCGGGTTATGGCTACACCTTC. Translated, it gives CASSEGLGAGYGYTF.

This clonotype showed up many times. The chain links TRBV20-1 to TRBJ2-2; D might be TRBD2 (6 bases). V was shortened by 8 bases and J by 1 base, with 11 bases between the two germline ends. In germline, CDR1 is DFQATT, CDR2 SNEGSKA (reference sequence). CDR3 length: 13 residues. The CDR3 spells CSIGGRNTGELFF. The CDR3 DNA reads as TGCAGTATAGGAGGGAGGAACACCGGGGAGCTGTTTTTT.